This record concerns one T cell receptor beta chain sequence. The data were obtained in a study of shared clonotypes between healthy human individuals. Each subset's genomic DNA was split evenly across several immunoSEQ plates. Libraries were prepared by immunoSEQ multiplex PCR; TCRdb keeps only in-frame clonotypes and omits some of them. The sample records a few million clones, approximately 92% being singletons. This CDR3 comprises 14 residues. V was trimmed by 2 bases and J by 1 base, leaving 8 bases between them. The germline V gene has CDR1 MNHNY and CDR2 SVGAGI (reference sequence). CD45RO negativity and positive selection for CCR7 defined naive CD8 cells, a population that excluded terminally differentiated effector memory CD45RA+ cells.

Source material: naive CD8+ T cells from PBMCs. This sequence originates from a man in his late teens or twenties in good health. Some clones in this sample may be carry-over from other donors' samples. The chain uses TRBV6-6 and TRBJ1-1; D is possibly TRBD1 (5 bases). The CDR3: CASSYTGQNTEAFF. CDR3 DNA: TGTGCCAGCAGTTACACAGGACAGAACACTGAAGCTTTCTTT.